This T cell receptor beta chain appears in the sequencing data of a study of blood T cell repertoires in COVID-19. Profiled with immunoSEQ multiplex PCR; TCRdb holds only in-frame clones, not every one. The sample records fewer than 35,000 clones, approximately 91% being singletons. CDR3 size: 13 residues. The V end was cut by 5 bases, the J end by 3 bases, with 10 bases between. Germline loops: CDR1 SGHVS, CDR2 FQNEAQ. V gene TRBV7-8 combines with J gene TRBJ2-5, with D unclear. The TCR originated in a human donor with active COVID-19. The donor label of this sample is uncertain. The sample was peripheral blood. In DNA, the CDR3 is TGTGCCAGCAGCCCCACAGTGAAAGAGACCCAGTACTTC. This codes for CASSPTVKETQYF.